The rows below give T cell receptor beta chains drawn from one sample of a study of T-cell memory formation after mild COVID-19. Each CDR3 protein gets one entry after TCRdb re-called the 5' RACE reads with MiXCR. In the table there are tens of thousands of distinct CDR3 sequences, around 30% of which are singletons. The sample was PBMCs or a T cell subset sorted from them (not recorded which). Receptors were obtained from a man aged 18 to 29 who had mild COVID-19 (a few samples of this study predate the infection). Cell type and time point are not known. Each CDR3 is given with its conserved first and last residue. Each record gives: D gene, J gene, clone size, V gene, CDR3 DNA, CDR3 protein. The D gene is left open where the match is weak. Part of the rows lack a size; the others show once, few, many or a class for expanded clones.

>.|TRBJ1-2|.|TRBV6-5
TGTGCCAGCAGTTACTCCGGGGATCTTGGCTACACCTTC
CASSYSGDLGYTF
>.|TRBJ1-6|few|TRBV7-2
TGTGCCAGCAGCTTCCCCTCCTATAATTCACCCCTCCACTTT
CASSFPSYNSPLHF
>.|TRBJ2-7|.|TRBV4-1
TGCGCCAGCAGCCAAGAGTTAGTGAGGGGTCCCTACGAGCAGTACTTC
CASSQELVRGPYEQYF
>TRBD2|TRBJ2-7|few|TRBV6-5
TGTGCCAGCAGTTACGGCGCTAGCGGCTACGAGCAGTACTTC
CASSYGASGYEQYF
>TRBD1|TRBJ2-1|.|TRBV12-5
TGTGCTAGTGGTTTGCCCATCCCCACCGGGACAGGGGGAAACAATGAGCAGTTCTTC
CASGLPIPTGTGGNNEQFF
>TRBD1|TRBJ1-1|.|TRBV6-2/TRBV6-3
TGTGCCAGCAGGGACAGGGCGCTGGAAGCTTTCTTT
CASRDRALEAFF
>TRBD2|TRBJ2-1|.|TRBV20-1
TGCAGTGCTAGAGATCAGCGGGGGGCATACAATGAGCAGTTCTTC
CSARDQRGAYNEQFF
>TRBD1|TRBJ1-2|few|TRBV9
TGTGCCAGCAGCGACCGGGACAGGACTAACTATGGCTACACCTTC
CASSDRDRTNYGYTF
>.|TRBJ1-1|.|TRBV9
TGTGCCAGCAGCGTAGACGACAGTGAAGCTTTCTTT
CASSVDDSEAFF
>.|TRBJ1-6|few|TRBV27
TGTGCCAGCAGTTTCGCCCCCGGTCCCACGGGAGGCTCACCCCTCCACTTT
CASSFAPGPTGGSPLHF
>.|TRBJ2-3|.|TRBV6-6
TGTGCCAGCAGTTACTCAGGCTCCACAGATACGCAGTATTTT
CASSYSGSTDTQYF
>.|TRBJ2-3|few|TRBV6-5
TGTGCCAGCAGTTGGCGGGGCCGCACAGATACGCAGTATTTT
CASSWRGRTDTQYF
>.|TRBJ1-1|.|TRBV29-1
TGCAGCGTTGAAGTTGGTACGGATGAAGCTTTCTTT
CSVEVGTDEAFF
>.|TRBJ2-1|few|TRBV4-3
TGCGCCAGCAGCCAAGGTATCCCCAACAATGAGCAGTTCTTC
CASSQGIPNNEQFF
>TRBD2|TRBJ2-5|once|TRBV6-5
TGTGCCAGCAGTTACCGACGGACTAGCGCAGTCGGGACCCAGTACTTC
CASSYRRTSAVGTQYF
>TRBD1|TRBJ2-4|.|TRBV4-3
TGCGCCAGCAGCCAAGATTGGGACAGGGGGGGCATTCAGTACTTC
CASSQDWDRGGIQYF
>TRBD1|TRBJ2-1|few|TRBV6-1
TGTGCCAGCAGTGAAGTGGGACAGGGGATCTCGGTCGGAAATGAGCAGTTCTTC
CASSEVGQGISVGNEQFF
>.|TRBJ2-2|.|TRBV27
TGTGCCAGCAGTTTCCGAGGGGGGACCGGGGAGCTGTTTTTT
CASSFRGGTGELFF
>.|TRBJ2-1|.|TRBV11-3
TGTGCCAGCAGCTTATTTTTTGGGAATGAGCAGTTCTTC
CASSLFFGNEQFF
>TRBD1|TRBJ2-5|few|TRBV5-5
TGTGCCAGCACCCGAGGACAGGGACGGGGAGAGACCCAGTACTTC
CASTRGQGRGETQYF
>.|TRBJ1-4|.|TRBV12-3/TRBV12-4
TGTGCCAGCAAGCAGGGCGCTAATGAAAAACTGTTTTTT
CASKQGANEKLFF
>.|TRBJ2-7|few|TRBV6-2/TRBV6-3
TGTGCCAGCACAAGGACGGTCTCCTACGAGCAGTACTTC
CASTRTVSYEQYF
>.|TRBJ1-1|few|TRBV9
TGTGCCAGCAGCGCGAAGGGGGGGCAAATGAACACTGAAGCTTTCTTT
CASSAKGGQMNTEAFF
>.|TRBJ2-2|few|TRBV24-1
TGTGCCACCAGTGTTTACAGTCCGAACACCGGGGAGCTGTTTTTT
CATSVYSPNTGELFF
>.|TRBJ2-7|many|TRBV6-5
TGTGCCAGCAGTTACACGGAACAGACAGGTACCTACGAGCAGTACTTC
CASSYTEQTGTYEQYF
>.|TRBJ1-1|few|TRBV12-3/TRBV12-4
TGTGCCAGCAGTTTAGCGATCGGGGAGAACACTGAAGCTTTCTTT
CASSLAIGENTEAFF
>.|TRBJ1-2|many|TRBV19
TGTGCCAGTAGTATCTTCGGGTCAGGGATCTATGGCTACACCTTC
CASSIFGSGIYGYTF
>.|TRBJ2-6|.|TRBV5-1
TGCGCCAGCAGCCCCGCTTTATCTGGGGCCAACGTCCTGACTTTC
CASSPALSGANVLTF
>TRBD1|TRBJ1-4|few|TRBV6-5
TGTGCCAGCAGTTACTCGGTGACAGGGCCTAATGAAAAACTGTTTTTT
CASSYSVTGPNEKLFF
>.|TRBJ2-3|few|TRBV10-2
TGCGCCAGCAGTGAGTTGGGGGGGGCCGGTACAGATACGCAGTATTTT
CASSELGGAGTDTQYF
>.|TRBJ2-5|few|TRBV6-5
TGTGCCAGCTCCTACGGGGGACAAGAGACCCAGTACTTC
CASSYGGQETQYF
>TRBD1|TRBJ1-5|few|TRBV13
TGTGCCAGCAGCCCACAGGGGGCGAATCAGCCCCAGCATTTT
CASSPQGANQPQHF
>.|TRBJ2-2|few|TRBV29-1
TGCAGCGTTGAAGGCGCTCGGGCCGGGGAGCTGTTTTTT
CSVEGARAGELFF
>.|TRBJ1-1|.|TRBV29-1
TGCAGCGTTCGGGGGGGCAGGGATTTCACTGAAGCTTTCTTT
CSVRGGRDFTEAFF
>TRBD2|TRBJ2-1|.|TRBV20-1
TGCAGTCCTACCGGCTATACGGGACTAGCGGCCAATGAGCAGTTCTTC
CSPTGYTGLAANEQFF
>.|TRBJ2-6|few|TRBV12-3/TRBV12-4
TGTGCCAGCTGTTCTGGGGCCAACGTCCTGACTTTC
CASCSGANVLTF
>TRBD2|TRBJ2-3|.|TRBV11-2
TGTGCCAGCAGCTCCCGGGAGCGGGGTGATTCAAGAGATACGCAGTATTTT
CASSSRERGDSRDTQYF
>.|TRBJ1-1|.|TRBV4-1
TGCGCCAGCAGCCAAGAACAGTTGAGCTCTGAAGCTTTCTTT
CASSQEQLSSEAFF
>.|TRBJ1-1|few|TRBV5-1
TGCGCCAGCAGCCCGATCGGGCGATCCATGAACACTGAAGCTTTCTTT
CASSPIGRSMNTEAFF